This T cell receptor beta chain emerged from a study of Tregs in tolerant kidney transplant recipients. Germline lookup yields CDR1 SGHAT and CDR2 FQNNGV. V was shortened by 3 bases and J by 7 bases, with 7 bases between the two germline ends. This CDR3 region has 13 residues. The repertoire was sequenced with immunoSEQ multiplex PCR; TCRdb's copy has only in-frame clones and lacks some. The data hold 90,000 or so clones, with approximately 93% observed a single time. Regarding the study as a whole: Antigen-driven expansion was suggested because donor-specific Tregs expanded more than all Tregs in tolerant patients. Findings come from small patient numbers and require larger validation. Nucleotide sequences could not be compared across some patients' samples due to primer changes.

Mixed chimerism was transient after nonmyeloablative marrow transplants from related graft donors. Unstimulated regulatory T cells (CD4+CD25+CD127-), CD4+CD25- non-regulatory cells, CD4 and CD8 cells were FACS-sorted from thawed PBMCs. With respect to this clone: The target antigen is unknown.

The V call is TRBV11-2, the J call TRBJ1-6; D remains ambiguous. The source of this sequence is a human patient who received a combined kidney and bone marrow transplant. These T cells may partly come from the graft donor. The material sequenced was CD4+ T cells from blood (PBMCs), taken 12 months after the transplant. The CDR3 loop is CASSFSGNSPLHF. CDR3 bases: TGTGCCAGCAGCTTCTCGGGGAATTCACCCCTCCACTTT.